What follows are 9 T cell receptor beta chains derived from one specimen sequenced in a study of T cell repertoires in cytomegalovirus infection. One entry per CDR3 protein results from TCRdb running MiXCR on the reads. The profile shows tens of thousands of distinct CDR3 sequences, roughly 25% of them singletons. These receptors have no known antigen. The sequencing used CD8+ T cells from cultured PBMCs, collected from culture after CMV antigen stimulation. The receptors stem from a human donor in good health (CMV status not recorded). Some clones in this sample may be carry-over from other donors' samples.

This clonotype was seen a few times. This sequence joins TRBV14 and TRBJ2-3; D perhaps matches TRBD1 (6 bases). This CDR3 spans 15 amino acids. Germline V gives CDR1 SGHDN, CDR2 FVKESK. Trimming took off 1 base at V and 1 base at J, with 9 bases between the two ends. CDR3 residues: CASSQGQGRTDTQYF. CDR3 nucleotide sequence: TGTGCCAGCAGCCAAGGGCAGGGGCGCACAGATACGCAGTATTTT.

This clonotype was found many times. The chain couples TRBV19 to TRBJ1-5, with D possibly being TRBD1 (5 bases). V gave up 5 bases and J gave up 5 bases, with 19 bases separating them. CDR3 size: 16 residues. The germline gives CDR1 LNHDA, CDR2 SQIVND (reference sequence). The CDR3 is CASSLGRGGADQPQHF. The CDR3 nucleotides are TGTGCCAGTAGTCTCGGACGGGGAGGGGCAGATCAGCCCCAGCATTTT.

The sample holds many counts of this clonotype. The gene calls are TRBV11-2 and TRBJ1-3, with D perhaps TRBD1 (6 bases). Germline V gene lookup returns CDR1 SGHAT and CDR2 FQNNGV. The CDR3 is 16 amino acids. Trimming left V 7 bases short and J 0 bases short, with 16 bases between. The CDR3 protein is CASKAPGQTSGNTIYF. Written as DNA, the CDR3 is TGTGCCAGCAAGGCGCCGGGACAAACCTCTGGAAACACCATATATTTT.

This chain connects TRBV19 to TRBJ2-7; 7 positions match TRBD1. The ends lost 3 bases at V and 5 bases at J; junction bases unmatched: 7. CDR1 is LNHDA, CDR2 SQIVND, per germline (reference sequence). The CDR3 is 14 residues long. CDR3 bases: TGTGCCAGTAGTATCGGCAGGGGGTCCCACGAGCAGTACTTC. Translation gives CASSIGRGSHEQYF.

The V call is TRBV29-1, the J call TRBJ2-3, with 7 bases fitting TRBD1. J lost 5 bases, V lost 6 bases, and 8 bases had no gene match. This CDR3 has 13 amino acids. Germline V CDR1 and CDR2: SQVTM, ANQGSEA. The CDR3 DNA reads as TGCAGCGTACCCCGACAGGGTCAAGATACGCAGTATTTT. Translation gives CSVPRQGQDTQYF.

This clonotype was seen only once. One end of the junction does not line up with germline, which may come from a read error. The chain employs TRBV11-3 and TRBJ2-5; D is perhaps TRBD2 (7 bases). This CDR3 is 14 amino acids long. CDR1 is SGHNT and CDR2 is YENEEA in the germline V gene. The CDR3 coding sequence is TGTGCCAGCACCTTAAGGGGGGGTGAAGTGACCCAGTACTTC. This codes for CASTLRGGEVTQYF.

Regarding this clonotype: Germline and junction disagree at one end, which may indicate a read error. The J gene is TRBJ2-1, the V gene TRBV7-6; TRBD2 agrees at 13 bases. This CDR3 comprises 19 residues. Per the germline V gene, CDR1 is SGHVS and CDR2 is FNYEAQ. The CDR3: CANSLEVAGLAGVYNEQFF. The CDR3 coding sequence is TGTGCCAACAGCTTAGAGGTTGCCGGACTAGCGGGGGTCTACAATGAGCAGTTCTTC.

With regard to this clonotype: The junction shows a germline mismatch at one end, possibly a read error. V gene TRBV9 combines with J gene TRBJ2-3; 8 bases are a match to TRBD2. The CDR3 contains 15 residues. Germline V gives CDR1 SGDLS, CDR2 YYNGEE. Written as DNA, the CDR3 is TGTGCCAGCAGCGTTACTAGCGGAGATCCAGAGACGCAGTATTTT. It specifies CASSVTSGDPETQYF.

The CDR3 protein is CASSPRTGTGELFF. DNA of the CDR3: TGTGCCAGCAGTCCAAGAACAGGCACCGGGGAGCTGTTTTTT. The chain is built from TRBV27 and TRBJ2-2; maybe TRBD1 (5 bases). There are 14 residues in the CDR3. With 5 bases removed from V and 4 bases from J, the gap between germline ends came to 11 bases. The germline CDR1 and CDR2 sequences are MNHEY and SMNVEV (reference sequence).